This T cell receptor (beta chain) was recorded in a study of shared clonotypes between healthy human individuals. From CD4+ cells came CD45RA+ naive and CD45RA-negative memory subsets. The deep-level immunoSEQ assay was used. The data were produced by immunoSEQ multiplex PCR, yet TCRdb's version contains in-frame clones alone and is incomplete. The repertoire holds around 600,000 clones, 97% seen once, with around 0.06% in the top ten. Input material: naive CD4+ T cells sorted from blood. Stated subset: CD45RA+ positively selected. The receptor's source is a woman aged 25-40 years in good health.

This CDR3 reads CASSLDGRGGGELFF. CDR3 nucleotide sequence: TGTGCCAGCAGCTTGGACGGGAGGGGAGGCGGGGAGCTGTTTTTT. This chain connects TRBV5-6 to TRBJ2-2, with 8 bases aligning to TRBD2. Losses at the gene ends were 0 bases for V and 7 bases for J; bases not matched to a gene: 5. This CDR3 spans 15 amino acids. From germline, CDR1 is SGHDT and CDR2 YYEEEE.